The rows below give T cell receptor beta chains drawn from one sample of a study of T cells in Graves' hyperthyroidism and ophthalmopathy. MiXCR, run by TCRdb on the multiplex PCR reads, gives a single entry per CDR3 protein. The data contain a few hundred thousand distinct CDR3 sequences, about 15% of them singletons. The sample was blood. All receptors come from a woman in her twenties or thirties with Graves' hyperthyroidism. CDR3s include the opening cysteine and the closing phenylalanine or tryptophan. Fields, in order: V gene, J gene, clone size, D gene, CDR3 DNA, CDR3 protein. A D gene is named only where the DNA matches it firmly. Clone size appears in some rows only: once, few, many, or a class for an expanded clone.

V: TRBV11-2; J: TRBJ1-2; size: many; D: NA; DNA: TGTGCCAGCAGCCTGTCCCGGGACATCTACGCAAACTATGGCTACACCTTC; CDR3: CASSLSRDIYANYGYTF
V: TRBV7-2; J: TRBJ2-3; size: many; D: NA; DNA: TGTGCCAGCAGCTTAATCTGGAATCCGCCGGATACGCAGTATTTT; CDR3: CASSLIWNPPDTQYF
V: TRBV28; J: TRBJ2-3; size: many; D: NA; DNA: TGTGCCAGCAGTTCTCTCCAATCTTTAGCGGAGTTCACAGATACGCAGTATTTT; CDR3: CASSSLQSLAEFTDTQYF
V: TRBV10-3; J: TRBJ2-1; size: NA; D: TRBD2; DNA: TGTGCCATCAGTGACCGGCAGACAACCGGGACTAGTCCCCCCAAGCAGTTCTTC; CDR3: CAISDRQTTGTSPPKQFF
V: TRBV12-3/TRBV12-4; J: TRBJ1-5; size: many; D: TRBD1; DNA: TGTGCCAGCAGTCGACAGGGGGTTGCAGAGCCCCAGCATTTT; CDR3: CASSRQGVAEPQHF
V: TRBV6-1; J: TRBJ2-1; size: NA; D: TRBD2; DNA: TGTGCCAGCAGCGAGATCGGGACTAGCGTCTACAATGAGCAGTTCTTC; CDR3: CASSEIGTSVYNEQFF
V: TRBV20-1; J: TRBJ2-2; size: many; D: NA; DNA: TGCAGTGCTAGAGTTTTTTTGAACACCGGGGAGCTGTTTTTT; CDR3: CSARVFLNTGELFF
V: TRBV29-1; J: TRBJ1-1; size: NA; D: NA; DNA: TGCAGCCACTCCCGGGAGATTGAAGCTTTCTTT; CDR3: CSHSREIEAFF
V: TRBV7-9; J: TRBJ2-7; size: many; D: NA; DNA: TGTGCCAGCAGCCCCAGCGAAACCTCCTACGAGCAGTACTTC; CDR3: CASSPSETSYEQYF
V: TRBV6-2/TRBV6-3; J: TRBJ1-6; size: few; D: NA; DNA: TGTGCCAGCAGTTACTCCGGTGATTCACCCCTCCACTTT; CDR3: CASSYSGDSPLHF
V: TRBV25-1; J: TRBJ1-4; size: few; D: NA; DNA: TGTGCCAGCCGAGTGACTAATGAAAAACTGTTTTTT; CDR3: CASRVTNEKLFF
V: TRBV2; J: TRBJ1-5; size: many; D: TRBD1; DNA: TGTGCCAGTACGGGACAGGGGAATCAGCCCCAGCATTTT; CDR3: CASTGQGNQPQHF
V: TRBV20-1; J: TRBJ2-5; size: many; D: TRBD1; DNA: TGCAGTGCTAGTAGGACAGGCGGGGAGACCCAGTACTTC; CDR3: CSASRTGGETQYF
V: TRBV2; J: TRBJ2-5; size: NA; D: NA; DNA: TGTGCCAGCAGTGAACTGGTCGGTTTTGTAGGGTTTCTCCAAGAGACCCAGTACTTC; CDR3: CASSELVGFVGFLQETQYF